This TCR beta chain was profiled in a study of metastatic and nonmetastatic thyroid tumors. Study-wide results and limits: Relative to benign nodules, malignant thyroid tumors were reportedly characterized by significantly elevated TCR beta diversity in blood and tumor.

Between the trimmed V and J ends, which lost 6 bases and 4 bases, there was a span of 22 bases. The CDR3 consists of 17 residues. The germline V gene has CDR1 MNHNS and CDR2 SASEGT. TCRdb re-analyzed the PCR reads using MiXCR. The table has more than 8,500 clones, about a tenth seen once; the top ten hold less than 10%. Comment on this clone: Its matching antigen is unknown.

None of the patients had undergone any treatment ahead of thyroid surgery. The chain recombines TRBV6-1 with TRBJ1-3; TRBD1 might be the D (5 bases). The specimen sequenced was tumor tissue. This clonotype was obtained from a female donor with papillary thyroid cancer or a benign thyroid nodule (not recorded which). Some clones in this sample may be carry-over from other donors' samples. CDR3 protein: CASRMTRTGKAGNTIYF. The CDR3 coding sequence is TGTGCCAGCAGAATGACCCGCACAGGAAAGGCAGGAAACACCATATATTTT.